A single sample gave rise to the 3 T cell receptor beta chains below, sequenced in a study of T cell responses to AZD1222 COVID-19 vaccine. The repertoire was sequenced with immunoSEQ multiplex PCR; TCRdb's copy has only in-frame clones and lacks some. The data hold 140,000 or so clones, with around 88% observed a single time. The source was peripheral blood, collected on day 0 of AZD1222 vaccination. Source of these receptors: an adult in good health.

CDR3 residues: CASSSTGGTEAFF. Written as DNA, the CDR3 is TGTGCCAGCAGCAGTACGGGGGGCACTGAAGCTTTCTTT. The chain is built from TRBV2 and TRBJ1-1; D possibly corresponds to TRBD1 (5 bases). Trimming removed 6 bases at V and 4 bases at J, with 12 bases between. The CDR3 consists of 13 residues. CDR1 and CDR2 (germline): SNHLY, FYNNEI. Combining the CDR3 with reference TRBV2 and TRBJ1-1 gives the whole variable domain EPEVTQTPSHQVTQMGQEVILRCVPISNHLYFYWYRQILGQKVEFLVSFYNNEISEKSEIFDDQFSVERPDGSNFTLKIRSTKLEDSAMYFCASSSTGGTEAFFGQGTRLTVV.

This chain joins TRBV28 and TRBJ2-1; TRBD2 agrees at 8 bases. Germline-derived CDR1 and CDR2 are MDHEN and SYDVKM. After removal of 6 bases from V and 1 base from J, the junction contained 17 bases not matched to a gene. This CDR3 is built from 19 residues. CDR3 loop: CASRESGTSRGSSYNEQFF. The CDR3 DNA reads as TGTGCCAGCAGGGAAAGCGGGACTAGTCGAGGTTCGTCCTACAATGAGCAGTTCTTC.

The CDR3 bases are TGTGCCAGCAGTAAGAATCCAACTAATGAAAAACTGTTTTTT. This translates into CASSKNPTNEKLFF. The chain couples TRBV6-2 or TRBV6-3 to TRBJ1-4, with D hard to call. Trimming left V 5 bases short and J 0 bases short, with 7 bases between. The CDR3 length is 14 residues. In germline, CDR1 is MNHEY, CDR2 SVGEGT.